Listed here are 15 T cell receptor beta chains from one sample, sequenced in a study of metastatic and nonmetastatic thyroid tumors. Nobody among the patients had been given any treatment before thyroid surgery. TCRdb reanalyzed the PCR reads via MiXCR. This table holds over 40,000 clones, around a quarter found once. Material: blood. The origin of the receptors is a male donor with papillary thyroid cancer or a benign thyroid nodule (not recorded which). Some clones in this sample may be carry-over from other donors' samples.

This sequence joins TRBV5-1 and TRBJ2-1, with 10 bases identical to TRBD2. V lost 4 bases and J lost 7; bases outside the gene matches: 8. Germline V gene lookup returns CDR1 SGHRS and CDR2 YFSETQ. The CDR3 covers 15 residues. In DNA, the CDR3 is TGCGCCAGCAGCATCCTAGCGGGAGTGGGGAATGAGCAGTTCTTC. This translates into CASSILAGVGNEQFF.

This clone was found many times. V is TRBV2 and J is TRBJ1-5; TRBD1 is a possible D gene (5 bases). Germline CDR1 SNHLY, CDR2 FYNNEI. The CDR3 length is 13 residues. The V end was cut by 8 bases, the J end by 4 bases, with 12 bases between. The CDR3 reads CASARDANQPQHF. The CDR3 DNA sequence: TGTGCCAGCGCCCGGGACGCTAATCAGCCCCAGCATTTT.

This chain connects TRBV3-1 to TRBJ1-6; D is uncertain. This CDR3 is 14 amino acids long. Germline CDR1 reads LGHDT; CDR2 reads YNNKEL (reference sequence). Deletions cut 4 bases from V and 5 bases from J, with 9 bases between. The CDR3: CASSPDGHNSPLHF. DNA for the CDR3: TGTGCCAGCAGCCCCGACGGACATAATTCACCCCTCCACTTT.

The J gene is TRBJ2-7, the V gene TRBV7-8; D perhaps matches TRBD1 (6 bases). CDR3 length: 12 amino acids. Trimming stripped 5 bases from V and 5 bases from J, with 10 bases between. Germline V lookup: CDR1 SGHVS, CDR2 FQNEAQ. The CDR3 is CASSVDSHEQYF. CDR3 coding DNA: TGTGCCAGCAGCGTGGACAGCCACGAGCAGTACTTC.

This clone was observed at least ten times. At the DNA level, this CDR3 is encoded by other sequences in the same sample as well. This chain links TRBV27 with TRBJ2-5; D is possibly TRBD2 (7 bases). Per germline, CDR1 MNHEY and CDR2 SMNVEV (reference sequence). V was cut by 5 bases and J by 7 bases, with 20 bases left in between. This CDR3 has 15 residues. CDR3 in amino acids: CASSQTSGGEGTQYF. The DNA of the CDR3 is TGTGCCAGCAGTCAGACTTCGGGGGGCGAGGGGACCCAGTACTTC.

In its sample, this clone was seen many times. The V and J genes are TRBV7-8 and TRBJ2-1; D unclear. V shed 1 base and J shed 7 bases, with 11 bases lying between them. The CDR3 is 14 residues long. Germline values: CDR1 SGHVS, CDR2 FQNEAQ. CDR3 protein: CASSLDPAPNEQFF. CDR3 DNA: TGTGCCAGCAGCTTAGACCCGGCCCCTAATGAGCAGTTCTTC.

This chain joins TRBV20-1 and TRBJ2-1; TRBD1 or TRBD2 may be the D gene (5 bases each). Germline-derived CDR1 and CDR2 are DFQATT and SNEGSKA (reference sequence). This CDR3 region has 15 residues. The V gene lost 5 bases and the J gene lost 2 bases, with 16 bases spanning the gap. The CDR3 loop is CSAPLRGVAYNEQFF. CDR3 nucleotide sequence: TGCAGTGCTCCCCTTAGAGGGGTAGCCTACAATGAGCAGTTCTTC.

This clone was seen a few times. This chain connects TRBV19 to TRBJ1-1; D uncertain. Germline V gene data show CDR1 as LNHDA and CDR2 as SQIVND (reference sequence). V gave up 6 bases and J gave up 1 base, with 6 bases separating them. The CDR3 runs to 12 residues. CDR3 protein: CASRPGNTEAFF. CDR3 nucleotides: TGTGCCAGTAGGCCCGGGAACACTGAAGCTTTCTTT.

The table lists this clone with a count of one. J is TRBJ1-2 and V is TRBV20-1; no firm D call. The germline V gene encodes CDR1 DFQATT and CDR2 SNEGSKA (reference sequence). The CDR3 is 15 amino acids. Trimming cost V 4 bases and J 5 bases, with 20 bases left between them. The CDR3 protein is CSAIPQTRAGYGYTF. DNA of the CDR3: TGCAGTGCTATTCCACAAACCCGGGCGGGATATGGCTACACCTTC.

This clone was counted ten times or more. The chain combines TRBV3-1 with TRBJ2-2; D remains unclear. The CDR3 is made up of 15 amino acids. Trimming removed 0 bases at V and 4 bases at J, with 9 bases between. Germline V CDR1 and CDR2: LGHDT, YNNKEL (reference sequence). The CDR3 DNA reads TGTGCCAGCAGCCAAGAGCGGATGACCACCGGGGAGCTGTTTTTT. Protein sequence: CASSQERMTTGELFF.

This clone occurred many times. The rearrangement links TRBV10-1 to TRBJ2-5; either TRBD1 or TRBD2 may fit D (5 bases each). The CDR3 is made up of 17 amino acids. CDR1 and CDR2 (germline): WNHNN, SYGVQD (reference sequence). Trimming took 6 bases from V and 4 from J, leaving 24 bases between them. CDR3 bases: TGCGCCAGCAGCTGGGTCTTAGGGACCCTGGACCGAGAGACCCAGTACTTC. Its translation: CASSWVLGTLDRETQYF.

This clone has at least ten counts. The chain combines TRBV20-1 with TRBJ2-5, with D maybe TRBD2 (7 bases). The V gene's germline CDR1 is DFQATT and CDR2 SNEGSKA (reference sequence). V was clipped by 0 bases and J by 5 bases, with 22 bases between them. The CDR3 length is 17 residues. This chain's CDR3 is CSARDEAWEGGRETQYF. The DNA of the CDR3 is TGCAGTGCTAGAGATGAGGCATGGGAGGGGGGCAGGGAGACCCAGTACTTC.

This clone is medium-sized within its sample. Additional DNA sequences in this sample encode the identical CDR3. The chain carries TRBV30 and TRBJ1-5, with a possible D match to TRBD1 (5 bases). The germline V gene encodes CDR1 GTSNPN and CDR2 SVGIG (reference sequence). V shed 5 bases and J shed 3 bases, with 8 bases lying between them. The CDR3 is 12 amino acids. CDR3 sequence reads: CAWGGVNQPQHF. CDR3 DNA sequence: TGTGCCTGGGGAGGGGTCAATCAGCCCCAGCATTTT.

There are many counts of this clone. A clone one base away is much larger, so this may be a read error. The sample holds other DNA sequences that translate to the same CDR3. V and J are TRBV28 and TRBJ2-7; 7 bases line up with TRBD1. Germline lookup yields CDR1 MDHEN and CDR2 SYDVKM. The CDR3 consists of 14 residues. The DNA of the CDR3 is TGTGCCAGTAGTTGGCCGGACAGGTGGTACGAGCAGTACTTC. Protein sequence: CASSWPDRWYEQYF.

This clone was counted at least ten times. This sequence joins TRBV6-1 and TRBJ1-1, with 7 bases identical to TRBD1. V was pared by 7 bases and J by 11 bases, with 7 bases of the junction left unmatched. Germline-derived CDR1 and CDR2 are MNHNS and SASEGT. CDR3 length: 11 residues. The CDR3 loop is CASKKGARAFF. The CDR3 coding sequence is TGTGCCAGCAAGAAGGGGGCTCGGGCTTTCTTT.